One and the same sample provided the 30 T cell receptor beta chains below, sequenced in a study of T cell responses to AZD1222 COVID-19 vaccine. Libraries were prepared by immunoSEQ multiplex PCR; TCRdb keeps only in-frame clonotypes and omits some of them. The sample has 90,000 to 140,000 clones, more than 75% seen once. The sequenced sample was peripheral blood, obtained on day 0 of AZD1222 vaccination. These receptor sequences come from an adult in good health.

V and J are TRBV6-1 and TRBJ1-1; D possibly corresponds to TRBD1 (6 bases). The CDR3 sequence is 13 residues long. Trimming took 5 bases from V and 3 from J, leaving 10 bases between them. Germline CDR1 MNHNS, CDR2 SASEGT. The CDR3 DNA reads TGTGCCAGCAGTTCACAGGGAGACACTGAAGCTTTCTTT. Translating gives CASSSQGDTEAFF.

The chain joins TRBV12-3 or TRBV12-4 to TRBJ2-7; the match to TRBD1 covers 7 bases. V shed 3 bases, J shed 6 bases, and the junction held 2 bases outside the gene matches. The CDR3 is 12 residues long. The CDR3 here is CASSLTGFEQYF. DNA of the CDR3: TGTGCCAGCAGTTTGACAGGGTTCGAGCAGTACTTC.

The chain recombines TRBV19 with TRBJ2-3; no definite D call. The CDR3 loop spans 16 amino acids. CDR1 is LNHDA, CDR2 SQIVND, per germline (reference sequence). V lost 6 bases and J 4 bases, leaving 20 bases between the germline ends. This CDR3 is CASRERSAEIADTQYF. In DNA, the CDR3 is TGTGCCAGTAGAGAAAGGTCCGCCGAAATCGCAGATACGCAGTATTTT.

This clone appeared a few times. V and J are TRBV6-5 and TRBJ1-2; D is unclear. The germline CDR1 and CDR2 sequences are MNHEY and SVGAGI. This CDR3 contains 13 residues. V was trimmed by 6 bases and J by 7 bases, leaving 15 bases between them. CDR3 loop: CASRSVGLGGYTF. The DNA for the CDR3 is TGTGCCAGCAGATCTGTGGGGTTAGGTGGCTACACCTTC.

This rearrangement joins TRBV27 to TRBJ2-7; 8 bases are shared with TRBD2. Trimming at V came to 3 bases and at J to 1 base, leaving 2 bases not matched to a gene. Germline V CDR1 and CDR2: MNHEY, SMNVEV (reference sequence). This CDR3 has 14 amino acids. The CDR3 DNA follows: TGTGCCAGCAGTTTGGGCGGGAGGTCCTACGAGCAGTACTTC. It translates to CASSLGGRSYEQYF.

The chain combines TRBV29-1 with TRBJ2-7, with D perhaps matching TRBD1 (6 bases). Germline CDR1 and CDR2: SQVTM and ANQGSEA. Trimming cost V 7 bases and J 6 bases, with 13 bases left between them. The CDR3 is 11 amino acids. The CDR3 sequence is CSAQGLTEQYF. CDR3 nucleotides: TGCAGCGCCCAGGGGCTTACCGAGCAGTACTTC.

The chain uses TRBV5-1 and TRBJ1-6; D gene ambiguous. The V and J ends lost 0 bases and 7 bases respectively, with 8 bases between them. Germline CDR1 SGHRS, CDR2 YFSETQ. The CDR3 loop spans 14 amino acids. CDR3 sequence reads: CASSLVAGNSPLHF. The CDR3 DNA sequence: TGCGCCAGCAGCTTGGTGGCGGGCAATTCACCCCTCCACTTT.

The CDR3 sequence is CAWSVLGEGSPLHF. CDR3 nucleotides: TGTGCCTGGAGTGTGTTGGGGGAAGGTTCACCCCTCCACTTT. The rearrangement joins TRBV30 to TRBJ1-6, with D maybe TRBD1 (5 bases). Germline CDR1 reads GTSNPN; CDR2 reads SVGIG (reference sequence). The CDR3 is 14 amino acids. Trimming left V 0 bases short and J 9 bases short, with 12 bases between.

This clone was counted a few times. The chain's CDR3 is CASSRTQWETQYF. Here the CDR3 DNA reads TGTGCCAGCAGCCGGACCCAGTGGGAGACCCAGTACTTC. The rearrangement links TRBV3-1 (or the pseudogene TRBV3-2) to TRBJ2-5; D is unresolved. This CDR3 has 13 amino acids. CDR1 is LGHDT, CDR2 YNNKEL, per germline (reference sequence). V was clipped by 4 bases and J by 5 bases, with 11 bases between them.

The chain carries TRBV5-1 and TRBJ1-1; maybe TRBD1 (5 bases). CDR3 length: 14 amino acids. Germline-derived CDR1 and CDR2 are SGHRS and YFSETQ. Trimming stripped 3 bases from V and 4 bases from J, with 13 bases between. The CDR3 spells CASSSQGYGTEAFF. In DNA form, the CDR3 reads TGCGCCAGCAGCTCTCAGGGTTATGGCACTGAAGCTTTCTTT.

The CDR3 spells CASSFQGAGGNTIYF. The CDR3 DNA is TGTGCCAGCAGCTTCCAGGGGGCTGGAGGAAACACCATATATTTT. The chain couples TRBV5-5 to TRBJ1-3, with 8 bases identical to TRBD1. Germline lookup yields CDR1 SGHKS and CDR2 YYEKEE (reference sequence). CDR3 length: 15 amino acids. Losses at the gene ends were 2 bases for V and 4 bases for J; bases not matched to a gene: 5.

J is TRBJ1-6 and V is TRBV28; 7 bases map to TRBD1. The CDR3 is made up of 14 amino acids. The trim removed 5 bases at V and 7 bases at J, leaving 5 bases unmatched. In germline, CDR1 is MDHEN, CDR2 SYDVKM. CDR3 nucleotide sequence: TGTGCCAGCAGTCCGGGACAGCAAAATTCACCCCTCCACTTT. Translated: CASSPGQQNSPLHF.

The gene calls are TRBV29-1 and TRBJ2-4; TRBD2 might be the D (6 bases). V was clipped by 3 bases and J by 2 bases, with 8 bases between them. Germline CDR1 is SQVTM and CDR2 is ANQGSEA. The CDR3 extends over 13 amino acids. CDR3 bases: TGCAGCGTTGAGGGGGACTCCAAAAACATTCAGTACTTC. Translating it yields CSVEGDSKNIQYF.

The CDR3 reads CASSAVAGGRQDTQYF. In DNA, the CDR3 is TGTGCCAGCAGTGCCGTAGCGGGCGGACGTCAGGATACGCAGTATTTT. J is TRBJ2-3 and V is TRBV28, with 7 bases lining up with TRBD2. Losses at the gene ends were 5 bases for V and 6 bases for J; bases not matched to a gene: 14. CDR3 length: 16 amino acids. The V gene's germline CDR1 is MDHEN and CDR2 SYDVKM.

Written as DNA, the CDR3 is TGCGCCAGCAGCTTGGGGCCAGGGGGAGAGTATGGCTACACCTTC. Amino acid sequence: CASSLGPGGEYGYTF. The chain links TRBV5-1 to TRBJ1-2; TRBD1 aligns across 7 bases. CDR3 length: 15 residues. The junction had 7 bases not matched to a gene; V was cut back by 0 bases and J by 5 bases. Germline CDR1 is SGHRS and CDR2 is YFSETQ.

Here the CDR3 DNA reads TGCGCCAGCACCCAACTGGGACGGGAGACCCAGTACTTC. Encoded protein: CASTQLGRETQYF. This chain joins TRBV5-1 and TRBJ2-5, with D perhaps TRBD1 or TRBD2 (5 bases each). Trimming removed 6 bases from V and 5 bases from J, with 14 bases in between. Germline values: CDR1 SGHRS, CDR2 YFSETQ. The CDR3 is 13 residues long.

The chain couples TRBV25-1 to TRBJ2-6, with a tentative D call TRBD2 (5 bases). The length of the CDR3 is 15 residues. Germline-derived CDR1 and CDR2 are MGHDK and SYGVNS. The V gene lost 3 bases and the J gene lost 3 bases, with 9 bases spanning the gap. The DNA of the CDR3 is TGTGCCAGCAGTGAGACCGGGGATGGGGCCAACGTCCTGACTTTC. Translating it yields CASSETGDGANVLTF. The whole variable domain, remainder taken from reference TRBV25-1 and TRBJ2-6, is EADIYQTPRYLVIGTGKKITLECSQTMGHDKMYWYQQDPGMELHLIHYSYGVNSTEKGDLSSESTVSRIRTEHFPLTLESARPSHTSQYLCASSETGDGANVLTFGAGSRLTVL.

This clone was picked up a small number of times. This sample also contains other DNA sequences that code for the same CDR3. The V gene is TRBV5-6, the J gene TRBJ1-5; D is uncertain. The germline gives CDR1 SGHDT, CDR2 YYEEEE. V lost 3 bases and J 5 bases, leaving 6 bases between the germline ends. CDR3 length: 12 residues. The CDR3 nucleotides read TGTGCCAGCAGCTCAGGAGATCAGCCCCAGCATTTT. This translates into CASSSGDQPQHF.

The rearrangement joins TRBV11-2 to TRBJ2-3, with D perhaps TRBD2 (5 bases). Between the trimmed V and J ends, which lost 3 bases and 3 bases, there was a span of 7 bases. Germline loops: CDR1 SGHAT, CDR2 FQNNGV. This CDR3 comprises 13 residues. The CDR3 here is CASSFGETDTQYF. CDR3 bases: TGTGCCAGCAGCTTCGGGGAAACAGATACGCAGTATTTT. Complete variable domain (other parts from reference TRBV11-2 and TRBJ2-3): EAGVAQSPRYKIIEKRQSVAFWCNPISGHATLYWYQQILGQGPKLLIQFQNNGVVDDSQLPKDRFSAERLKGVDSTLKIQPAKLEDSAVYLCASSFGETDTQYFGPGTRLTVL.

The chain recombines TRBV15 with TRBJ2-5, with 7 bases matching TRBD1. CDR1 and CDR2 from the germline V gene are LNHNV and YYDKDF (reference sequence). This CDR3 spans 15 amino acids. J lost 2 bases, V lost 0 bases, and 3 bases had no gene match. In nucleotides, the CDR3 is TGTGCCACCAGCAGAGATATGGGACAGCAAGAGACCCAGTACTTC. Amino acid sequence: CATSRDMGQQETQYF.

This clone was counted a single time. The gene calls are TRBV5-1 and TRBJ2-1; TRBD1 agrees at 9 bases. This CDR3 has 15 residues. The germline CDR1 and CDR2 sequences are SGHRS and YFSETQ. J was trimmed by 4 bases and V by 4 bases; bases with no gene match: 6. CDR3 DNA sequence: TGCGCCAGCAGCCGACGACAGGGGGGTTACAATGAGCAGTTCTTC. Translation gives CASSRRQGGYNEQFF.

The CDR3 DNA sequence: TGCGCCAGCAGCCAAGATTGGGGGGTCGGCTACACCTTC. It yields the protein CASSQDWGVGYTF. The chain joins TRBV4-1 to TRBJ1-2, with TRBD1 as a possible D gene (5 bases). V was clipped by 0 bases and J by 8 bases, with 10 bases between them. The length of the CDR3 is 13 residues. Per germline, CDR1 MGHRA and CDR2 YSYEKL.

CDR3 residues: CASRGDGPYEQYF. The CDR3 DNA reads as TGTGCCAGCAGAGGGGACGGTCCCTACGAGCAGTACTTC. V usage is TRBV28 and J usage is TRBJ2-7; TRBD1 or TRBD2 may be the D gene (5 bases each). This CDR3 contains 13 residues. With 6 bases removed from V and 2 bases from J, the gap between germline ends came to 11 bases. CDR1 and CDR2 from the germline V gene are MDHEN and SYDVKM.

The rearrangement joins TRBV5-1 to TRBJ2-3; D remains unclear. This CDR3 spans 15 amino acids. V shed 0 bases and J shed 1 base, with 9 bases lying between them. In germline, CDR1 is SGHRS, CDR2 YFSETQ. The CDR3 protein is CASSLVGPGTDTQYF. The CDR3 DNA reads as TGCGCCAGCAGCTTGGTCGGACCCGGCACAGATACGCAGTATTTT.

The rearrangement links TRBV10-3 to TRBJ1-5; D uncertain. Trimming removed 4 bases at V and 5 bases at J, with 9 bases between. From germline, CDR1 is ENHRY and CDR2 SYGVKD. The CDR3 is 13 residues long. CDR3 region: CAISGGFDQPQHF. The CDR3 DNA reads as TGTGCCATCAGTGGGGGTTTCGATCAGCCCCAGCATTTT.

The CDR3 region has the DNA TGTGCCTGGAACGCGTTAGATCACAGCGGCAATGAGCAGTTCTTC. Amino acid sequence: CAWNALDHSGNEQFF. The rearrangement links TRBV30 to TRBJ2-1; perhaps TRBD2 as D (5 bases). Per the germline V gene, CDR1 is GTSNPN and CDR2 is SVGIG (reference sequence). The CDR3 is 15 amino acids. The ends were cut back, 4 bases at V and 6 bases at J, with 19 bases in the middle.

This chain joins TRBV15 and TRBJ2-2, with D possibly being TRBD2 (5 bases). Germline V gene data show CDR1 as LNHNV and CDR2 as YYDKDF (reference sequence). Trimming removed 7 bases from V and 7 bases from J, with 22 bases in between. The CDR3 is 16 amino acids. In DNA, the CDR3 is TGTGCCACCACAAGCCGGACTCCCCTAAATGGCGGGGAGCTGTTTTTT. It encodes CATTSRTPLNGGELFF.

The gene calls are TRBV5-1 and TRBJ2-7; possible D gene TRBD1, 5 bases. CDR1 and CDR2 from the germline V gene are SGHRS and YFSETQ. V lost 0 bases to trimming and J lost 4 bases, with 8 bases between them. This CDR3 has 13 amino acids. Here the CDR3 reads CASSLEGVYEQYF. For the CDR3, the DNA is TGCGCCAGCAGCTTGGAAGGGGTTTACGAGCAGTACTTC. The whole variable domain, filled in from reference TRBV5-1 and TRBJ2-7, reads KAGVTQTPRYLIKTRGQQVTLSCSPISGHRSVSWYQQTPGQGLQFLFEYFSETQRNKGNFPGRFSGRQFSNSRSEMNVSTLELGDSALYLCASSLEGVYEQYFGPGTRLTVT.

The chain recombines TRBV6-4 with TRBJ2-3; D not resolved. Germline V gene sequence: CDR1 MRHNA, CDR2 SNTAGT. The length of the CDR3 is 14 residues. V was cut by 4 bases and J by 0 bases, with 8 bases left in between. For the CDR3, the DNA is TGTGCCAGCAGTGTCGGATCTAGCACAGATACGCAGTATTTT. Translation: CASSVGSSTDTQYF.

The chain links TRBV5-1 to TRBJ1-2; no firm D call. Germline CDR1 SGHRS, CDR2 YFSETQ. This CDR3 has 14 amino acids. The V gene lost 0 bases and the J gene lost 1 base, with 7 bases spanning the gap. CDR3 amino acids: CASSLADLNYGYTF. DNA of the CDR3: TGCGCCAGCAGCTTGGCCGACCTTAACTATGGCTACACCTTC.